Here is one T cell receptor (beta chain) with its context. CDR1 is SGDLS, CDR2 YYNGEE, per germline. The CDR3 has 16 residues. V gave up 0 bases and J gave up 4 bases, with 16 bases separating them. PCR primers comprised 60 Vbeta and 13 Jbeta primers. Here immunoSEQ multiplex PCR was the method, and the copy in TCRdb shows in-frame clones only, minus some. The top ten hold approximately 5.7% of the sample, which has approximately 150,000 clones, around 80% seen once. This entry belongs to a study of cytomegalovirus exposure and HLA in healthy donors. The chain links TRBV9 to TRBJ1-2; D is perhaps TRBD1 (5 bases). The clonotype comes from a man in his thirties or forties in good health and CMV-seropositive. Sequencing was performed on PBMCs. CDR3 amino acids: CASSVAFYSDSYGYTF. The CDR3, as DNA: TGTGCCAGCAGCGTAGCTTTTTACAGCGACAGCTATGGCTACACCTTC.